The 26 T cell receptor beta chains presented below share a single source sample, sequenced in a study of type 1 regulatory T cells (dated by TCRdb to about 2021). Overall study outcomes, separate from this receptor: Compared with non-Tr1 cells, Tr1 cells had a TCR repertoire that was more restricted, a finding the study read as clonal expansion induced by alloantigen.

Sequencing relied on an Illumina MiSeq. The raw public reads went through TCRdb reprocessing: fastp at Q25, MiXCR clone calling, in-frame beta chains kept. Each entry merges the rows of one CDR3 protein and shows their most common DNA and genes. The table for this sample lists tens of thousands of distinct CDR3 sequences; less than 25% of them were counted only once. The ten largest clones add up to roughly 8.3% of the sample. Antigens for these TCRs are unknown. Sequencing input: cultured type 1 regulatory T (Tr1) cells, either the whole culture or a sorted fraction (not recorded which). The meaning of the sample's cell subset or site label: type 1 regulatory T cells sorted from the T-allo10 product. Every receptor here comes from a human donor in good health.

This chain uses TRBV7-2 with TRBJ1-2; unclear D gene. Germline V lookup: CDR1 SGHTA, CDR2 FQGNSA. Deletions cut 5 bases from V and 0 bases from J, with 10 bases between. This CDR3 spans 14 amino acids. In DNA form, the CDR3 reads TGTGCCAGCAGCCCAAGCGTAGCTAACTATGGCTACACCTTC. Amino acid sequence: CASSPSVANYGYTF.

The chain is built from TRBV10-3 and TRBJ2-1, with 11 nucleotides matching TRBD2. This CDR3 has 18 residues. CDR1 is ENHRY, CDR2 SYGVKD, per germline. Trimming cost V 4 bases and J 6 bases; bases outside gene matches: 14. The CDR3 spells CAISGLAGSVPLSNEQFF. CDR3 in DNA: TGTGCCATCAGTGGACTAGCGGGATCGGTCCCGCTCTCCAATGAGCAGTTCTTC.

This clonotype was counted many times. The gene calls are TRBV20-1 and TRBJ1-5; D might be TRBD1 (5 bases). The length of the CDR3 is 15 residues. V shed 3 bases and J shed 1 base, with 13 bases lying between them. Looked up from germline, CDR1 is DFQATT and CDR2 is SNEGSKA (reference sequence). The CDR3 DNA reads as TGCAGTGCTAGCCGGGGCCAGGGAAGCAATCAGCCCCAGCATTTT. Its protein product is CSASRGQGSNQPQHF.

This clonotype showed up just a few times. This chain uses TRBV2 with TRBJ1-2; 7 bases line up with TRBD1. This CDR3 is 12 amino acids long. Trimming took 7 bases from V and 3 from J; bases not matched to a gene: 2. Looked up from germline, CDR1 is SNHLY and CDR2 is FYNNEI. The CDR3, as DNA: TGTGCCAGCAATACAGGGGACTATGGCTACACCTTC. Translated: CASNTGDYGYTF.

Details on this clonotype: One end of the junction varies from germline; a read error may be responsible. The chain combines TRBV7-2 with TRBJ2-3; D is unclear. CDR3 length: 14 residues. Germline V gene lookup returns CDR1 SGHTA and CDR2 FQGNSA. Here the CDR3 reads CASSWAPVTDAQYF. CDR3 coding DNA: TGTGCCAGCAGCTGGGCCCCGGTCACAGATGCGCAGTATTTT.

This clonotype was observed a few times. This chain connects TRBV11-2 to TRBJ1-2; D unresolved. Per germline, CDR1 SGHAT and CDR2 FQNNGV. The germline V and J ends were trimmed by 4 bases and 4 bases, with 10 bases remaining between them. The CDR3 spans 13 residues. The CDR3 protein is CASSSIAFYGYTF. The CDR3 bases are TGTGCCAGCAGCTCGATCGCCTTCTATGGCTACACCTTC.

This clonotype was picked up one time. The chain employs TRBV6-6 and TRBJ1-1; D gene ambiguous. Germline CDR1 MNHNY, CDR2 SVGAGI (reference sequence). The CDR3 totals 14 residues. V lost 0 bases and J lost 0, with 5 bases in between. The CDR3 loop is CASSYSSVNTEAFF. In nucleotides, the CDR3 is TGTGCCAGCAGTTACTCGAGCGTGAACACTGAAGCTTTCTTT.

This CDR3 is CASSFTRGSEAFF. CDR3 DNA: TGCGCCAGCAGCTTCACGAGGGGTTCTGAAGCTTTCTTT. The chain has TRBV5-1 and TRBJ1-1; a weak D match, TRBD1 (5 bases). V was trimmed by 2 bases and J by 6 bases, leaving 11 bases between them. Germline V gene lookup returns CDR1 SGHRS and CDR2 YFSETQ. This CDR3 is built from 13 residues.

This clonotype was recorded many times. The chain employs TRBV5-1 and TRBJ2-5; TRBD1 or TRBD2 may be the D gene (6 bases each). CDR1 is SGHRS and CDR2 is YFSETQ in the germline V gene. The CDR3 extends over 15 amino acids. Trimming pared 6 bases from V and 5 bases from J, leaving 20 bases between. The CDR3 bases are TGCGCCAGCAAGAGCTCGGGGGCAGTCCGGGAGACCCAGTACTTC. Translation: CASKSSGAVRETQYF.

This clonotype has only a few counts. V and J are TRBV6-1 and TRBJ2-1; D may match TRBD1 or TRBD2 (5 bases each). This CDR3 contains 14 residues. Germline V lookup: CDR1 MNHNS, CDR2 SASEGT. Trimming took 6 bases from V and 6 from J, leaving 15 bases between them. In DNA, the CDR3 is TGTGCCAGCAGAGAACGGGGAAGGGGCAATGAGCAGTTCTTC. It specifies CASRERGRGNEQFF.

About this clonotype itself: The junction differs from germline at one of its ends, possibly a read error. This chain uses TRBV7-9 with TRBJ2-5, with D uncertain. This CDR3 comprises 13 residues. Germline lookup yields CDR1 SEHNR and CDR2 FQNEAQ (reference sequence). CDR3 protein: CANSLAPGETQYF. The CDR3 bases are TGTGCCAACAGCTTAGCCCCAGGAGAGACCCAGTACTTC. Based on the CDR3 plus reference TRBV7-9 and TRBJ2-5, the full variable domain is DTGVSQNPRHKITKRGQNVTFRCDPISEHNRLYWYRQTLGQGPEFLTYFQNEAQLEKSRLLSDRFSAERPKGSFSTLEIQRTEQGDSAMYLCANSLAPGETQYFGPGTRLLVL.

The chain is built from TRBV7-2 and TRBJ2-3; 8 positions agree with TRBD2. The CDR3 covers 15 residues. The V segment lost 5 bases and the J segment 5 bases; nucleotides outside the gene matches: 9. Germline-derived CDR1 and CDR2 are SGHTA and FQGNSA. The CDR3 DNA sequence: TGTGCCAGCAGCCAAGTCGGCCTAGCGGGAGATACGCAGTATTTT. Its translation is CASSQVGLAGDTQYF.

This clonotype was detected ten times or more. The chain joins TRBV20-1 to TRBJ2-1; TRBD2 matches at 11 bases. With V trimmed by 2 bases and J by 6 bases, 6 bases remained unmatched. The CDR3 has 15 amino acids. Germline V gene lookup returns CDR1 DFQATT and CDR2 SNEGSKA (reference sequence). This chain's CDR3 is CSARPILAGGNEQFF. As DNA, the CDR3 is TGCAGTGCTAGACCTATTCTAGCGGGGGGCAATGAGCAGTTCTTC.

The count of this clonotype is one. The genes are TRBV30 and TRBJ1-4; D remains unclear. The CDR3 contains 13 residues. Between the trimmed V and J ends, which lost 3 bases and 3 bases, there was a span of 8 bases. From germline, CDR1 is GTSNPN and CDR2 SVGIG (reference sequence). The CDR3 reads CAWRGSPNEKLFF. CDR3 DNA sequence: TGTGCCTGGAGGGGGAGTCCTAATGAAAAACTGTTTTTT.

In this sample, this clonotype turned up a few times. The chain uses TRBV25-1 and TRBJ1-1; weak D call: TRBD1 (5 bases). This CDR3 is 13 amino acids long. Germline V gives CDR1 MGHDK, CDR2 SYGVNS. Trimming removed 6 bases from V and 1 base from J, with 9 bases in between. The CDR3 reads CASRNGQNTEAFF. Here the CDR3 DNA reads TGTGCCAGCAGAAACGGACAGAACACTGAAGCTTTCTTT.

This clonotype has a handful of counts. This chain uses TRBV9 with TRBJ2-3, with D possibly TRBD2 on 5 matching bases. The V and J ends lost 2 bases and 2 bases respectively, with 9 bases between them. The germline V gene encodes CDR1 SGDLS and CDR2 YYNGEE. CDR3 length equals 14 residues. CDR3 sequence reads: CASSVREFTDTQYF. The DNA for the CDR3 is TGTGCCAGCAGCGTTAGGGAGTTCACAGATACGCAGTATTTT.

This clonotype has just one count. J is TRBJ1-4 and V is TRBV25-1, with 7 nucleotides matching TRBD1. After removal of 2 bases from V and 7 bases from J, the junction contained 10 bases not matched to a gene. Germline V gives CDR1 MGHDK, CDR2 SYGVNS. The CDR3 has 16 residues. CDR3 region: CASSEGGRGPSEKLFF. The CDR3 nucleotides read TGTGCCAGCAGTGAAGGTGGTAGGGGGCCTTCTGAAAAACTGTTTTTT.

This chain links TRBV7-2 with TRBJ1-2; D is undetermined. CDR3 size: 14 residues. Germline values: CDR1 SGHTA, CDR2 FQGNSA. The V end lost 5 bases, the J end lost 2 bases, and 12 bases lay between the germline ends. For the CDR3, the DNA is TGTGCCAGCAGCCTCCGAGGCGGGAACTATGGCTACACCTTC. It translates to CASSLRGGNYGYTF. The full variable domain, rest sourced from reference TRBV7-2 and TRBJ1-2, is GAGVSQSPSNKVTEKGKDVELRCDPISGHTALYWYRQSLGQGLEFLIYFQGNSAPDKSGLPSDRFSAERTGGSVSTLTIQRTQQEDSAVYLCASSLRGGNYGYTFGSGTRLTVV.

The V and J genes are TRBV9 and TRBJ2-5; D is perhaps TRBD2 (6 bases). The V and J ends lost 0 bases and 1 base respectively, with 10 bases between them. CDR3 length: 15 residues. Per germline, CDR1 SGDLS and CDR2 YYNGEE. The CDR3 DNA follows: TGTGCCAGCAGCGTAGCGCCTAGCGCCCAAGAGACCCAGTACTTC. Translated, it gives CASSVAPSAQETQYF.

The sample holds a few counts of this clonotype. The chain couples TRBV5-1 to TRBJ2-5; unclear D gene. V was clipped by 1 base and J by 1 base, with 8 bases between them. From germline, CDR1 is SGHRS and CDR2 YFSETQ. This CDR3 spans 14 amino acids. The CDR3 region is CASSLFGLQETQYF. The CDR3, as DNA: TGCGCCAGCAGCTTGTTCGGCCTCCAAGAGACCCAGTACTTC.

This clonotype was detected only a few times. This chain links TRBV20-1 with TRBJ1-5, with D hard to call. Germline CDR1 reads DFQATT; CDR2 reads SNEGSKA (reference sequence). The CDR3 is 12 residues long. Trimming removed 0 bases from V and 9 bases from J, with 9 bases in between. The CDR3 bases are TGCAGTGCTAGAGATGCGGGGAGGCCCCAGCATTTT. This translates into CSARDAGRPQHF.

V is TRBV10-2 and J is TRBJ1-5; D may be TRBD1 (5 bases). With 5 bases removed from V and 6 bases from J, the gap between germline ends came to 14 bases. Germline V lookup: CDR1 WSHSY, CDR2 SAAADI. The CDR3 has 14 amino acids. CDR3 nucleotides: TGCGCCAGCAGTTGGGGGGTCAGAGGTCAGCCCCAGCATTTT. This sequence encodes CASSWGVRGQPQHF.

This clonotype has more than one count but fewer than ten. As DNA, the CDR3 is TGCAGTGCTATAGAAGCCAAAAACATTCAGTACTTC. Encoded protein: CSAIEAKNIQYF. The J gene is TRBJ2-4, the V gene TRBV20-1; D is uncertain. CDR1 and CDR2 (germline): DFQATT, SNEGSKA (reference sequence). V was clipped by 4 bases and J by 0 bases, with 4 bases between them. The CDR3 contains 12 residues.

V usage is TRBV5-5 and J usage is TRBJ2-7; a weak D match, TRBD2 (5 bases). V was cut by 5 bases and J by 4 bases, with 16 bases left in between. Germline assignment: CDR1 SGHKS and CDR2 YYEKEE (reference sequence). The CDR3 loop spans 14 amino acids. Here the CDR3 reads CASRRSRGLYEQYF. CDR3 DNA: TGTGCCAGCAGAAGGAGCCGGGGTTTGTACGAGCAGTACTTC. The variable domain in full, with the rest retrieved from reference TRBV5-5 and TRBJ2-7, is DAGVTQSPTHLIKTRGQQVTLRCSPISGHKSVSWYQQVLGQGPQFIFQYYEKEERGRGNFPDRFSARQFPNYSSELNVNALLLGDSALYLCASRRSRGLYEQYFGPGTRLTVT.

This clonotype was counted between two and nine times. The chain has TRBV29-1 and TRBJ2-1; TRBD1 agrees at 8 bases. V was pared by 3 bases and J by 6 bases, with 4 bases of the junction left unmatched. This CDR3 region has 13 residues. The germline gives CDR1 SQVTM, CDR2 ANQGSEA. The CDR3 nucleotides read TGCAGCGTTGAGGGGACAGGTAGCAATGAGCAGTTCTTC. This gives the protein CSVEGTGSNEQFF.

V is TRBV29-1 and J is TRBJ2-5; possible D gene TRBD1, 7 bases. The CDR3 contains 14 residues. Germline-derived CDR1 and CDR2 are SQVTM and ANQGSEA. Between the trimmed V and J ends, which lost 7 bases and 5 bases, there was a span of 20 bases. The CDR3 loop reads CSAIKQGGRETQYF. The CDR3 DNA sequence: TGCAGCGCCATAAAGCAGGGGGGACGGGAGACCCAGTACTTC. Together with reference TRBV29-1 and TRBJ2-5, the CDR3 gives the full variable domain: SAVISQKPSRDICQRGTSLTIQCQVDSQVTMMFWYRQQPGQSLTLIATANQGSEATYESGFVIDKFPISRPNLTFSTLTVSNMSPEDSSIYLCSAIKQGGRETQYFGPGTRLLVL.